The 21 T cell receptor beta chains given below trace back to one sample, sequenced in a study of T cells after yellow fever vaccination. TCRdb independently ran MiXCR on the 5' RACE reads; one entry per CDR3 protein. In the table there are 250,000 to 400,000 distinct CDR3 sequences, around 4.5% of which are singletons. Source: PBMCs, taken 15 days after the yellow fever booster vaccination. The receptors originated from a young man who received the YFV17D yellow fever vaccine.

Ten or more counts support this clonotype. This chain connects TRBV11-2 to TRBJ1-2, with 8 bases that match TRBD1. CDR3 length: 13 residues. Germline V CDR1 and CDR2: SGHAT, FQNNGV. Trimming at V came to 5 bases and at J to 7 bases, leaving 6 bases not matched to a gene. DNA of the CDR3: TGTGCCAGCAGCACGACAGGGGCGGTTGGCTACACCTTC. It is translated as CASSTTGAVGYTF.

This clonotype was picked up a small number of times. The chain joins TRBV7-2 to TRBJ1-1; TRBD1 is a possible D gene (6 bases). V was cut by 3 bases and J by 1 base, with 9 bases left in between. This CDR3 region has 14 residues. Germline V CDR1 and CDR2: SGHTA, FQGNSA. The CDR3 loop is CASSFRGPNTEAFF. The DNA of the CDR3 is TGTGCCAGCAGCTTCAGGGGACCGAACACTGAAGCTTTCTTT.

This clonotype turned up a few times. The V and J genes are TRBV5-5 and TRBJ1-5; 8 bases match TRBD1. Germline values: CDR1 SGHKS, CDR2 YYEKEE (reference sequence). V gave up 4 bases and J gave up 3 bases; unmatched junction bases: 12. There are 17 residues in the CDR3. As DNA, the CDR3 is TGTGCCAGCAGCACTGACTTGACAGGGGACTCCAATCAGCCCCAGCATTTT. Protein sequence: CASSTDLTGDSNQPQHF.

This clonotype was counted at least ten times. A read error may account for a junction end that differs from germline. The J gene is TRBJ2-3, the V gene TRBV7-2, with D possibly TRBD2 on 5 matching bases. Looked up from germline, CDR1 is SGHTA and CDR2 is FQGNSA. The CDR3 totals 13 residues. The CDR3 here is CASSLARTDTQYF. CDR3 coding DNA: TGCGCCAGCAGCCTAGCTCGAACAGATACGCAGTATTTT.

The chain is built from TRBV19 and TRBJ1-2; possible D gene TRBD1, 5 bases. This CDR3 contains 16 residues. Germline V gene data show CDR1 as LNHDA and CDR2 as SQIVND (reference sequence). Trimming shortened V by 8 bases and J by 0 bases, and 19 bases separated the two germline ends. CDR3 in amino acids: CASQIRAQFSNYGYTF. The CDR3 nucleotides read TGTGCCAGTCAGATCAGGGCCCAATTCTCTAACTATGGCTACACCTTC.

This clonotype appeared a few times. This chain links TRBV6-1 with TRBJ2-5, with 9 bases aligning to TRBD2. Germline V gene sequence: CDR1 MNHNS, CDR2 SASEGT. The CDR3 length is 16 residues. V shed 6 bases, J shed 3 bases, and the junction held 11 bases outside the gene matches. The DNA for the CDR3 is TGTGCCAGCAGCCCGCTACTGACTAGCGGTGAAGAGACCCAGTACTTC. Its translation is CASSPLLTSGEETQYF.

This clonotype showed up just a few times. This chain uses TRBV30 with TRBJ1-4; a weak D match, TRBD1 (5 bases). V was clipped by 1 base and J by 7 bases, with 7 bases between them. Germline-derived CDR1 and CDR2 are GTSNPN and SVGIG (reference sequence). This CDR3 comprises 12 residues. The CDR3 is CAWSGGVEKLFF. The CDR3 bases are TGTGCCTGGAGTGGAGGGGTTGAAAAACTGTTTTTT.

The J gene is TRBJ2-1, the V gene TRBV13, with TRBD1 as a possible D gene (6 bases). The CDR3 is 16 amino acids. Trimming took off 1 base at V and 3 bases at J, with 13 bases between the two ends. Germline CDR1 is PRHDT and CDR2 is FYEKMQ (reference sequence). CDR3 in DNA: TGTGCCAGCAGCTTAGTTACAGGGATAAACTACAATGAGCAGTTCTTC. This codes for CASSLVTGINYNEQFF.

This clonotype has a count of ten or more. This chain uses TRBV5-1 with TRBJ2-1; D call uncertain. In germline, CDR1 is SGHRS, CDR2 YFSETQ. With 1 base removed from V and 3 bases from J, the gap between germline ends came to 11 bases. This CDR3 region has 15 residues. The CDR3 loop reads CASSLMAPHYNEQFF. The DNA of the CDR3 is TGCGCCAGCAGCTTGATGGCGCCTCACTACAATGAGCAGTTCTTC.

This chain connects TRBV11-2 to TRBJ1-5; D gene uncertain. The V and J ends lost 0 bases and 5 bases respectively, with 14 bases between them. From germline, CDR1 is SGHAT and CDR2 FQNNGV. There are 16 residues in the CDR3. CDR3 nucleotides: TGTGCCAGCAGCTTAGATAGGGCCCGGCGTGATCAGCCCCAGCATTTT. Amino acid sequence: CASSLDRARRDQPQHF.

The chain combines TRBV4-2 with TRBJ2-1, with D tentatively TRBD1 (5 bases). The germline V gene has CDR1 LGHNA and CDR2 YNFKEQ. Trimming pared 0 bases from V and 7 bases from J, leaving 16 bases between. This CDR3 spans 16 amino acids. The chain's CDR3 is CASSQEDQGASNEQFF. CDR3 DNA sequence: TGTGCCAGCAGCCAAGAGGACCAAGGGGCATCTAATGAGCAGTTCTTC.

This clonotype was detected a few times. The chain recombines TRBV6-6 with TRBJ1-5; 8 bases are a match to TRBD1. The CDR3 runs to 13 residues. V was clipped by 8 bases and J by 9 bases; unmatched bases: 9. Germline loops: CDR1 MNHNY, CDR2 SVGAGI (reference sequence). This chain's CDR3 is CASVQGASLPQHF. DNA for the CDR3: TGTGCCAGCGTTCAGGGGGCGAGTCTGCCCCAGCATTTT.

This clonotype has just a few counts. The chain carries TRBV4-3 and TRBJ1-1; D might be TRBD1 (5 bases). V lost 1 base, J lost 1 base, and 10 bases lay in between. Germline lookup yields CDR1 LGHNA and CDR2 YSLEER. The CDR3 has 15 amino acids. CDR3 nucleotides: TGCGCCAGCAGCCAAGCAACAGGAGGGAACACTGAAGCTTTCTTT. This translates into CASSQATGGNTEAFF.

The chain joins TRBV23-1 to TRBJ1-5; a possible D gene is TRBD1 (5 bases). TRBV23-1 is flagged as an ORF with uncertain function. The CDR3 runs 15 residues. The V gene lost 2 bases and the J gene lost 3 bases, with 11 bases spanning the gap. The CDR3 loop reads CASSQPDSYNQPQHF. DNA of the CDR3: TGCGCCAGCAGTCAACCTGACAGTTACAATCAGCCCCAGCATTTT.

This clonotype turned up a few times. V gene TRBV6-5 combines with J gene TRBJ1-5; the D is unclear. The CDR3 is 15 residues long. V was trimmed by 0 bases and J by 2 bases, leaving 8 bases between them. In germline, CDR1 is MNHEY, CDR2 SVGAGI. The chain's CDR3 is CASSYSREGNQPQHF. The CDR3 nucleotides read TGTGCCAGCAGTTACTCGAGAGAAGGCAATCAGCCCCAGCATTTT.

This clonotype appeared many times. The chain has TRBV5-1 and TRBJ2-3; 8 nucleotides agree with TRBD2. Germline assignment: CDR1 SGHRS and CDR2 YFSETQ. This CDR3 comprises 14 residues. Trimming removed 9 bases from V and 4 bases from J; junction bases left unmatched: 10. The CDR3 loop reads CATIPGGPPDTQYF. The DNA for the CDR3 is TGCGCCACCATCCCGGGGGGGCCCCCAGATACGCAGTATTTT. Using reference TRBV5-1 and TRBJ2-3 for the parts outside the CDR3, the full variable domain is KAGVTQTPRYLIKTRGQQVTLSCSPISGHRSVSWYQQTPGQGLQFLFEYFSETQRNKGNFPGRFSGRQFSNSRSEMNVSTLELGDSALYLCATIPGGPPDTQYFGPGTRLTVL.

A few counts support this clonotype. The chain has TRBV2 and TRBJ2-3, with D possibly TRBD1 on 6 matching bases. Germline assignment: CDR1 SNHLY and CDR2 FYNNEI. This CDR3 contains 14 residues. Trimming took 5 bases from V and 0 from J, leaving 9 bases between them. CDR3 amino acids: CASSRQASTDTQYF. CDR3 bases: TGTGCCAGCAGTAGACAGGCAAGCACAGATACGCAGTATTTT.

This clonotype was picked up many times. The V gene is TRBV5-1, the J gene TRBJ1-2; D remains unclear. From germline, CDR1 is SGHRS and CDR2 YFSETQ. The CDR3 extends over 13 amino acids. V dropped 3 bases and J dropped 5 bases, with 11 bases sitting between them. In nucleotides, the CDR3 is TGCGCCAGCAGCTCCCGAGCAGCGTATGGCTACACCTTC. Translation: CASSSRAAYGYTF.

This rearrangement joins TRBV19 to TRBJ1-6; D gene unclear. Germline V gene sequence: CDR1 LNHDA, CDR2 SQIVND (reference sequence). V was trimmed by 1 base and J by 8 bases, leaving 12 bases between them. The CDR3 runs 15 residues. The CDR3 loop is CASSIVGSGDSPLHF. The DNA of the CDR3 is TGTGCCAGTAGTATAGTGGGGTCTGGGGATTCACCCCTCCACTTT. Full variable domain (rest looked up from reference TRBV19 and TRBJ1-6): DGGITQSPKYLFRKEGQNVTLSCEQNLNHDAMYWYRQDPGQGLRLIYYSQIVNDFQKGDIAEGYSVSREKKESFPLTVTSAQKNPTAFYLCASSIVGSGDSPLHFGNGTRLTVT.

This clonotype has just a few counts. This chain connects TRBV6-5 to TRBJ1-2; D gene ambiguous. Trimming pared 4 bases from V and 7 bases from J, leaving 10 bases between. The germline CDR1 and CDR2 sequences are MNHEY and SVGAGI. The CDR3 consists of 12 residues. CDR3 bases: TGTGCCAGCAGTTCGCTTCAGGCTGGCTACACCTTC. As protein: CASSSLQAGYTF.

This clonotype has at least ten counts. The chain uses TRBV5-1 and TRBJ2-5; TRBD1 matches at 7 bases. Per germline, CDR1 SGHRS and CDR2 YFSETQ. V lost 6 bases to trimming and J lost 3 bases; unmatched junction nucleotides: 5. The CDR3 length is 13 residues. The CDR3 loop is CASTVQGKETQYF. CDR3 nucleotide sequence: TGCGCCAGCACCGTACAGGGGAAAGAGACCCAGTACTTC. Full variable domain (remainder filled in from reference TRBV5-1 and TRBJ2-5): KAGVTQTPRYLIKTRGQQVTLSCSPISGHRSVSWYQQTPGQGLQFLFEYFSETQRNKGNFPGRFSGRQFSNSRSEMNVSTLELGDSALYLCASTVQGKETQYFGPGTRLLVL.